This T cell receptor (beta chain) emerged from a study of T-cell reconstitution after alpha-beta-depleted transplantation in children. With respect to this clonotype: The antigen is not known.

TCRbeta library construction was performed incorporating unique molecular identifiers. TCRdb re-analysed the PCR reads in MiXCR, keeping a single row per CDR3 protein. The sample includes roughly 220,000 distinct CDR3 sequences, about 8.4% of them seen just once. Points from the study as a whole: Several hundred graft clones that had expanded were reportedly the source of alpha-beta T cells about two months after transplant. In some patients, recipient T cells and intrathymic progenitors surviving conditioning explained high day-60 diversity.

CDR3 length: 16 amino acids. The V and J ends lost 2 bases and 0 bases respectively, with 10 bases between them. Per the germline V gene, CDR1 is SGHTA and CDR2 is FQGTGA. The receptor comes from a male patient aged 2-15 years who had a stem cell transplant for acute myeloid leukemia, so the T cells may come from the graft donor. This sequence joins TRBV7-3 and TRBJ2-2, with TRBD2 as a possible D gene (6 bases). Sequenced material: PBMCs, mostly from graft donor cells, taken 360 days after TCRalphabeta/CD19-depleted stem cell transplant. CDR3 nucleotide sequence: TGTGCCAGCAGCTTATTGGGACTCCCGAACACCGGGGAGCTGTTTTTT. It specifies CASSLLGLPNTGELFF.